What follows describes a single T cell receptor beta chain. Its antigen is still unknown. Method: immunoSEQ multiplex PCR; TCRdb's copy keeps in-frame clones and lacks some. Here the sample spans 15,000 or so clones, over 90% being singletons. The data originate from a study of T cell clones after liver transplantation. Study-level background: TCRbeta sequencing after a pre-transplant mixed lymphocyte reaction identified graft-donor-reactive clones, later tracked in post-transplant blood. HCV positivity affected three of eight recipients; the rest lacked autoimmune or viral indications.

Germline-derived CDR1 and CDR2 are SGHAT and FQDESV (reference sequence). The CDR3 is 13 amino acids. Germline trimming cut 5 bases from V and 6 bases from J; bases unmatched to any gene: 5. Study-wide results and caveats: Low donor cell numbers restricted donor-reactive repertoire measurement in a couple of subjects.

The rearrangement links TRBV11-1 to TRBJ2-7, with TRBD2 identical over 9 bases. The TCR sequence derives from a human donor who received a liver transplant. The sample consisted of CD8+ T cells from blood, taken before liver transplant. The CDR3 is CASSPGTSSEQYF. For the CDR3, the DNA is TGTGCCAGCAGCCCAGGGACTAGCAGCGAGCAGTACTTC.